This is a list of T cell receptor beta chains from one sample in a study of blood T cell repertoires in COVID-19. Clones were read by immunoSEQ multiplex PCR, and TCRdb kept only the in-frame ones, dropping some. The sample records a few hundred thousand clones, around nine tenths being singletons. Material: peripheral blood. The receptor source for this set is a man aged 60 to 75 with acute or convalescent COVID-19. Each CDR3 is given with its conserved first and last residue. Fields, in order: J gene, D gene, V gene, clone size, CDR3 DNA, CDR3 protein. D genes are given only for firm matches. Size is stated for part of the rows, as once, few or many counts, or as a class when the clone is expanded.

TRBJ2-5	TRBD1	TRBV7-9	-	TGTGCCAGCAGCTCCCGGACAGGGCGACAAGAGACCCAGTACTTC	CASSSRTGRQETQYF
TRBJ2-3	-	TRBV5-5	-	TGTGCCAGCAGCTTCTCTGGGGGCCGCACAGATACGCAGTATTTT	CASSFSGGRTDTQYF
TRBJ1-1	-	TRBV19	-	TGTGCCAGTACCCCCCGGTCGGGGAACACTGAAGCTTTCTTT	CASTPRSGNTEAFF
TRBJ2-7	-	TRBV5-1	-	TGCGCCAGCAGCACACAAGACACCCGAAGAGGGGAGCAGTACTTC	CASSTQDTRRGEQYF
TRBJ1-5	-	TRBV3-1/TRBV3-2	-	TGTGCCAGCAGCCAAGGTCGCGGCAGTCGCAATCAGCCCCAGCATTTT	CASSQGRGSRNQPQHF
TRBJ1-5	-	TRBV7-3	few	TGTGCCAGCAGCTTAACCTCAGGGCCTAATCAGCCCCAGCATTTT	CASSLTSGPNQPQHF
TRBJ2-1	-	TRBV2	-	TGTGCCAGCAGTGAACTAAATGAGCAGTTCTTC	CASSELNEQFF
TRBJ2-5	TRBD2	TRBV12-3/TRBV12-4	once	TGTGCCAGCAGTTTAAGCGGGGTTGAGACCCAGTACTTC	CASSLSGVETQYF
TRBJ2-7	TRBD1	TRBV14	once	TGTGCCAGCAGCCAGCCGGGACAGGGTTTATCGGCCCCCGTCTACGAGCAGTACTTC	CASSQPGQGLSAPVYEQYF
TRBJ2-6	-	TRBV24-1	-	TGTGCCACCAGTGATCCGGCCGGGGACAGGGCCAACGTCCTGACTTTC	CATSDPAGDRANVLTF
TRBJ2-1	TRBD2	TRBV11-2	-	TGTGCCAGCAGCTTAGATTGGGGGGGTTCCAGTGAGCAGTTCTTC	CASSLDWGGSSEQFF
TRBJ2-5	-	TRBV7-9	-	TGTGCCAGCAGCCCCATAGGAGACTTTAAAGAGACCCAGTACTTC	CASSPIGDFKETQYF
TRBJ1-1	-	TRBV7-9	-	TGTGCCAGCAGCATAGGGGTGGCGGGCACTGAAGCTTTCTTT	CASSIGVAGTEAFF
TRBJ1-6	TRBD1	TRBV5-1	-	TGCGCCAGCAGCTATAAACTTCCTACGGGACAGGGAAATTCACCCCTCCACTTT	CASSYKLPTGQGNSPLHF
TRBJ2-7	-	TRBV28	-	TGTGCCAGCAGTTTGGGGCCTCGAGAGCAGTACTTC	CASSLGPREQYF
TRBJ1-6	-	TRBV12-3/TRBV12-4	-	TGTGCCAGCAAGGGCAGGGCTGAGTTGGCCCTCCACTTT	CASKGRAELALHF
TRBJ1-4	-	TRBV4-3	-	TGCGCCAGCAGCCAGCACAGGGCCGCTAATGAAAAACTGTTTTTT	CASSQHRAANEKLFF
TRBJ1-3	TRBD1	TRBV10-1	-	TGCGCCAGCAGTGAGTTGGGACAGGGAAACACCATATATTTT	CASSELGQGNTIYF
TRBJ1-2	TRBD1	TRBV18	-	TGTGCCAGCTCACCACTCGACAGGGTAATCCTCTTTGGCTACACCTTC	CASSPLDRVILFGYTF
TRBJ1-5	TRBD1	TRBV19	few	TGTGCCAGTAGTATTGGGTTCGGAGGGGGCCCCAATCAGCCCCAGCATTTT	CASSIGFGGGPNQPQHF
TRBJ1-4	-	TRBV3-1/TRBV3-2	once	TGTGCCAGCAGCTCAACAGGGTTGGGGGGGGAAAAACTGTTTTTT	CASSSTGLGGEKLFF
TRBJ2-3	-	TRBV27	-	TGTGCCAGCAAACAGGCGATACCAGGGGATACGCAGTATTTT	CASKQAIPGDTQYF
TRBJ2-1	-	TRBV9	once	TGTGCCAGCAGCGTCTCATCCGGGGAGACCTACAATGAGCAGTTCTTC	CASSVSSGETYNEQFF
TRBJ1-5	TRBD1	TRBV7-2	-	TGTGCCAGCAGCTTTGAAGGGACAGGGGGGAATCAGCCCCAGCATTTT	CASSFEGTGGNQPQHF
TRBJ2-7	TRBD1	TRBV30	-	TGTGCCTGGAGACGACAGGGTGCCTACGAGCAGTACTTC	CAWRRQGAYEQYF
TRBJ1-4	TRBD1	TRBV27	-	TGTGCCAGCAGCCCCGCTGACAGGGGTGAAAAACTGTTTTTT	CASSPADRGEKLFF
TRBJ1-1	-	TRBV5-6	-	TGTGCCAGCAGCTTGGTACGGGGATACACTGAAGCTTTCTTT	CASSLVRGYTEAFF
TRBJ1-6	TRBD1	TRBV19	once	TGTGCCAGTAGCCAAGCCCAGGGGACAGTTAATTCACCCCTCCACTTT	CASSQAQGTVNSPLHF
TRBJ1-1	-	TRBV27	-	TGTGCCAGCAGATCAGGGGAAGGGGCAGCCCCTGGGGCTTTCTTT	CASRSGEGAAPGAFF
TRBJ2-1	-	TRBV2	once	TGTGCCAGCAGGGCCAGGTCTATTGGTGGATCCTACAATGAGCAGTTCTTC	CASRARSIGGSYNEQFF
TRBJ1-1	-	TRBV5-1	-	TGCGCCAGCAGCTGGAAGCGGGAGGGGAATGAAGCTTTCTTT	CASSWKREGNEAFF
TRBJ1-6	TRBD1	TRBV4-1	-	TGCGCCAGCAGCCGCGATGGACAGGGGGGATCACCCCTCCACTTT	CASSRDGQGGSPLHF
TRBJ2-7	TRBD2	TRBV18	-	TGTGCCAGCTCACCCCCGCTGCGGGGGGCTTCCTACGAGCAGTACTTC	CASSPPLRGASYEQYF
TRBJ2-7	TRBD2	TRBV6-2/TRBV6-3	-	TGTGCCAGCAGCCGCCTTAGCGGGGGCCAGACCTACGAGCAGTACTTC	CASSRLSGGQTYEQYF
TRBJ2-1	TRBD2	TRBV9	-	TGTGCCAGCAGCCTGCGGGCTAGCGGGGGGATCAATGAGCAGTTCTTC	CASSLRASGGINEQFF
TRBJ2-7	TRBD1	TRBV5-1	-	TGCGCCAGCAGCACCGGACAGGGGGTCTACGAGCAGTACTTC	CASSTGQGVYEQYF
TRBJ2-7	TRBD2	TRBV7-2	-	TGTGCCAGCAGCGCCCCTAGCGGGGCCGGTCTCGAGCAGTACTTC	CASSAPSGAGLEQYF
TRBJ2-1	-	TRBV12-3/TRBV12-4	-	TGTGCCACCCGACACTACAATGAGCAGTTCTTC	CATRHYNEQFF
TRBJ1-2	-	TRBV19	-	TGTGCCAGTAGGGGGTCCGGGCAGGTGGGAGGTAACTATGGCTACACCTTC	CASRGSGQVGGNYGYTF
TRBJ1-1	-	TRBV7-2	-	TGTGCCTGTCGACAGGCGCCCCACACTGAAGCTTTCTTT	CACRQAPHTEAFF
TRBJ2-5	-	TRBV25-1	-	TGTGCCAGCAGTGAATATTCCGAGGAGACCCAGTACTTC	CASSEYSEETQYF
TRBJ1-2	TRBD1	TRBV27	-	TGTGCCAGCAGTTTTGGGACAGGGGGCCTAAATAACTATGGCTACACCTTC	CASSFGTGGLNNYGYTF
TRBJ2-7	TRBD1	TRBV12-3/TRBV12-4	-	TGTGCCAGCAGTTTCTGGCAGGGGGTCGAGCAGTACTTC	CASSFWQGVEQYF
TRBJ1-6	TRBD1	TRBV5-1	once	TGCGCCAGCAGCTTCTGGGTTCGGGACAGGGGGAGCTCCTATAATTCACCCCTCCACTTT	CASSFWVRDRGSSYNSPLHF
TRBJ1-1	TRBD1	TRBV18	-	TGTGCCAGCTCGTCCGGGACAGGGATAAACATGAACACTGAAGCTTTCTTT	CASSSGTGINMNTEAFF
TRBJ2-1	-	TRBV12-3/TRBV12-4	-	TGTGCCAGCAGTCCGACAGGTTGGAATGAGCAGTTCTTC	CASSPTGWNEQFF
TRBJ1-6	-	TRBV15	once	TGTGCCACCAGCATCGGGGAATTGTATAATTCACCCCTCCACTTT	CATSIGELYNSPLHF
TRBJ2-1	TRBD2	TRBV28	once	TGTGCCAGCAGTCCAGGGACTAGCGGCCGCGCTAATGAGCAGTTCTTC	CASSPGTSGRANEQFF
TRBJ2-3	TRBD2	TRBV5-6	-	TGTGCCAGCAGCCCGGGCGGGAGAAGCGGGGCGCAGTATTTT	CASSPGGRSGAQYF
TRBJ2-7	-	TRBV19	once	TGTGCCAGTAGTCCTCCGTCAGGGGCGTTAGTCTCCTACGAGCAGTACTTC	CASSPPSGALVSYEQYF
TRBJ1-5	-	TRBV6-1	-	TGTGCCAGCAGTGAATATAGCAATCAGCCCCAGCATTTT	CASSEYSNQPQHF
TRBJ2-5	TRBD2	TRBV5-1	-	TGCGCCAGCAGCCCAGGCGGGCGGGGGGCCCAAGAGACCCAGTACTTC	CASSPGGRGAQETQYF